The rows below give T cell receptor beta chains drawn from one sample of a study of CD8 T cells in Susac syndrome. TCRdb reprocessed the immunoSEQ multiplex PCR reads via MiXCR and lists one record per CDR3 protein. The sample lists 210,000 or so distinct CDR3 sequences; roughly 93% were seen once. The sequenced sample was CD4+ T cells from PBMCs. The receptors were sampled from a human donor with Susac syndrome. Both conserved end residues are part of each CDR3. The order of the fields is D gene, J gene, clone size, V gene, CDR3 DNA, CDR3 protein. The D gene is left open where the match is weak. Clone size, where shown, is once, few, many, or a class for clones that have expanded.

NA	TRBJ2-7	NA	TRBV6-5	TGTGCCAGCAGTTACGATTTGGCGCCGAGGGGCTACGAGCAGTACTTC	CASSYDLAPRGYEQYF
NA	TRBJ1-6	NA	TRBV29-1	TGCAGCACGGGCCAGAACAAGGATTCACCCCTCCACTTT	CSTGQNKDSPLHF
TRBD1	TRBJ2-7	NA	TRBV5-1	TGCGCCAGCAGCTTGGGACAGGGGGCAAACGAGCAGTACTTC	CASSLGQGANEQYF
NA	TRBJ1-2	NA	TRBV24-1	TGTGCCACCAGTGCGGGGGGAGGCTACACCTTC	CATSAGGGYTF
NA	TRBJ2-1	NA	TRBV29-1	TGCAGCCAGGCCGGGACGAGTCACAATGAGCAGTTCTTC	CSQAGTSHNEQFF
NA	TRBJ2-4	NA	TRBV19	TGTGCCAGTAGTGAGAGGATTCTAGCCAAAAACATTCAGTACTTC	CASSERILAKNIQYF
NA	TRBJ1-2	NA	TRBV14	TGTGCCAGCAGCCAAGAAAGTAGGGGTTCTTATGGCTACACCTTC	CASSQESRGSYGYTF
NA	TRBJ2-5	NA	TRBV12-3/TRBV12-4	TGTGCCAGCAGTAGCGGGCACCAAGAGACCCAGTACTTC	CASSSGHQETQYF
TRBD1	TRBJ2-3	NA	TRBV2	TGTGCCAGCAGCGGGACAGTTAGCACAGATACGCAGTATTTT	CASSGTVSTDTQYF
TRBD1	TRBJ2-7	NA	TRBV20-1	TGCAGTGCTGCAGGGGGCGTAGCCTACGAGCAGTACTTC	CSAAGGVAYEQYF
NA	TRBJ1-1	NA	TRBV12-3/TRBV12-4	TGTGCCAGCAGTTCCCGGCCCGGACGGCGGAACACTGAAGCTTTCTTT	CASSSRPGRRNTEAFF
TRBD1	TRBJ1-2	NA	TRBV29-1	TGCAGCGCCCGGACAGGGGAGAATGGCTACACCTTC	CSARTGENGYTF
NA	TRBJ2-7	NA	TRBV5-4	TGTGCCAGCAGCTATCGCACGGGGCAGGCCGTCTACGAGCAGTACTTC	CASSYRTGQAVYEQYF
TRBD2	TRBJ2-5	NA	TRBV28	TGTGCCAGCAGTCCCCTGGGACTAGCGGGGGGTGAAGAGACCCAGTACTTC	CASSPLGLAGGEETQYF
TRBD2	TRBJ2-2	NA	TRBV4-2	TGTGCCAGCAGCCAAGTGGATAGCGGGGGGGCACGATCCGGGGAGCTGTTTTTT	CASSQVDSGGARSGELFF
NA	TRBJ1-2	NA	TRBV30	TGTGCCTGGAGTGTCATTTGGCCGGGAAGGATTAACTATGGCTACACCTTC	CAWSVIWPGRINYGYTF
NA	TRBJ2-5	NA	TRBV7-2	TGTGCCAGCAGCTTAGGTATTTCGTCGGAGACCCAGTACTTC	CASSLGISSETQYF
NA	TRBJ2-7	once	TRBV6-2/TRBV6-3	TGTACCGGAGCCGGGCACGGCGAGCAGTACTTC	CTGAGHGEQYF
NA	TRBJ1-2	once	TRBV29-1	TGCAGCGTTGCCGGGACCGCGGACCGGGGGAACTATGGCTACACCTTC	CSVAGTADRGNYGYTF
NA	TRBJ1-5	few	TRBV18	TGTGCCAGCTCACCGGACACAAATCAGCCCCAGCATTTT	CASSPDTNQPQHF
TRBD2	TRBJ2-1	NA	TRBV6-6	TGTGCCAGCAGTTACTCCCTAGCGGGGGTAAGGGGTGAGCAGTTCTTC	CASSYSLAGVRGEQFF
NA	TRBJ1-2	NA	TRBV10-2	TGCGCCAGCAGTGACCGAGTGCTTGGGGGCCGGGGCTACACCTTC	CASSDRVLGGRGYTF
TRBD1	TRBJ1-2	NA	TRBV12-3/TRBV12-4	TGTGCCAGCAGCCTAAGCCTCGACAGGGCTGGAGGCTACACCTTC	CASSLSLDRAGGYTF
NA	TRBJ2-6	NA	TRBV6-2/TRBV6-3	TGTGCCAGCAGGGATGGAGGGTCTGGGGCCAACGTCCTGACTTTC	CASRDGGSGANVLTF
TRBD1	TRBJ1-2	NA	TRBV10-3	TGTGCCATCAGTCGAGGGGGGACAGACTATGGCTACACCTTC	CAISRGGTDYGYTF
NA	TRBJ1-4	NA	TRBV30	TGTGCCTGGAGCCGGGCCGCGAATGAAAAACTGTTTTTT	CAWSRAANEKLFF
NA	TRBJ1-1	NA	TRBV18	TGTGCCAGCTCACCCGACAGGACTACTGAAGCTTTCTTT	CASSPDRTTEAFF
TRBD2	TRBJ2-7	NA	TRBV3-1	TGTGCCAGCAGCCAAGATCCCCGGACTAGTTACGAGCAGTACTTC	CASSQDPRTSYEQYF
NA	TRBJ1-1	NA	TRBV20-1	TGCAGTGCTAGGTGGCACAGCAACTTGAACACTGAAGCTTTCTTT	CSARWHSNLNTEAFF
NA	TRBJ1-6	NA	TRBV23-1	TGCGCCAGCAGTCAATTTGTACAGGGATTTAATTCACCCCTCCACTTT	CASSQFVQGFNSPLHF
TRBD1	TRBJ1-5	NA	TRBV12-3/TRBV12-4	TGTGCCAGCAGTAGACAGGGGAACAATCAGCCCCAGCATTTT	CASSRQGNNQPQHF
TRBD2	TRBJ2-5	NA	TRBV12-3/TRBV12-4	TGTGCCAGCAGTCCCAAGACTAGCGGGGGGATCCAAGAGACCCAGTACTTC	CASSPKTSGGIQETQYF
NA	TRBJ2-5	NA	TRBV29-1	TGCTCTAGCTTCCGGCTCCAAGAGACCCAGTACTTC	CSSFRLQETQYF
TRBD1	TRBJ1-1	NA	TRBV12-3/TRBV12-4	TGTGCCAGCAGTACCGGGACAGAGATGAACACTGAAGCTTTCTTT	CASSTGTEMNTEAFF
NA	TRBJ1-5	NA	TRBV10-3	TGTGCCATCAGTGACTTTCGGACAAGCAATCAGCCCCAGCATTTT	CAISDFRTSNQPQHF
NA	TRBJ2-2	NA	TRBV7-2	TGTGCCAGCAGCCCACCTGGCGGGATCGGGGAGCTGTTTTTT	CASSPPGGIGELFF